These T cell receptor beta chains were read from a single sample in a study of technical replicates of blood from a handful of donors. Data came from immunoSEQ multiplex PCR; TCRdb stores just in-frame clones and leaves some out. The data show 75,000 to 90,000 clones, approximately 92% seen once. Material for sequencing was T cells isolated from PBMCs. The origin of the receptors is a human donor in good health. CDR3s leave out the opening cysteine and the closing phenylalanine or tryptophan. The order of the fields is J gene, V gene, CDR3 length, CDR3 protein.

j_gene: TRBJ2-7; v_gene: TRBV5-1; len: 9; CDR3aa: ASSPGSEQY
j_gene: TRBJ1-1; v_gene: TRBV10-1; len: 13; CDR3aa: ASSPSLGGGGEAF
j_gene: TRBJ2-5; v_gene: TRBV11-3; len: 11; CDR3aa: ASSGQGSETQY
j_gene: TRBJ1-1; v_gene: TRBV7-9; len: 12; CDR3aa: ASSLDTHYTEAF
j_gene: TRBJ2-7; v_gene: TRBV27; len: 10; CDR3aa: ASSKTESEQY
j_gene: TRBJ2-1; v_gene: TRBV10-1; len: 12; CDR3aa: ASSGWTGDNEQF
j_gene: TRBJ1-1; v_gene: TRBV27; len: 15; CDR3aa: ASSPLTQGSVNTEAF
j_gene: TRBJ2-7; v_gene: TRBV2; len: 12; CDR3aa: ASSEAVYGYEQY
j_gene: TRBJ2-3; v_gene: TRBV6-1; len: 15; CDR3aa: ASSEAPGTRFTDTQY
j_gene: TRBJ2-1; v_gene: TRBV4-2; len: 12; CDR3aa: ASSQDDFRREQF
j_gene: TRBJ1-1; v_gene: TRBV6-1; len: 14; CDR3aa: ASSAHPRGMNTEAF
j_gene: TRBJ2-5; v_gene: TRBV6-5; len: 12; CDR3aa: ASSLMTSAKTQY
j_gene: TRBJ1-1; v_gene: TRBV11-2; len: 12; CDR3aa: ASSLDRRGSEAF
j_gene: TRBJ2-2; v_gene: TRBV19; len: 14; CDR3aa: ASSTGQGTNTGELF
j_gene: TRBJ1-2; v_gene: TRBV27; len: 11; CDR3aa: ASSLWAGGGYT
j_gene: TRBJ2-1; v_gene: TRBV28; len: 14; CDR3aa: ASSFEAGGPSNEQF
j_gene: TRBJ1-1; v_gene: TRBV5-4; len: 11; CDR3aa: ASSLGDRTEAF
j_gene: TRBJ2-3; v_gene: TRBV5-1; len: 11; CDR3aa: ASLAGGTDTQY
j_gene: TRBJ2-3; v_gene: TRBV7-8; len: 14; CDR3aa: ASRPGTSGRRSTQY
j_gene: TRBJ2-1; v_gene: TRBV27; len: 14; CDR3aa: ASRNRGTEPYNEQF
j_gene: TRBJ1-1; v_gene: TRBV9; len: 13; CDR3aa: ASSAQTGMNTEAF
j_gene: TRBJ2-5; v_gene: TRBV29-1; len: 14; CDR3aa: SVGGLEDWNQETQY
j_gene: TRBJ2-5; v_gene: TRBV5-4; len: 13; CDR3aa: ASSGKTGIAETQY
j_gene: TRBJ2-3; v_gene: TRBV6-6; len: 12; CDR3aa: ASSYSAGGDTQY
j_gene: TRBJ1-1; v_gene: TRBV29-1; len: 8; CDR3aa: SGGTGSTF
j_gene: TRBJ1-2; v_gene: TRBV6-5; len: 12; CDR3aa: ASSYGTGDYGYT
j_gene: TRBJ2-7; v_gene: TRBV4-1; len: 11; CDR3aa: ASSQETGWRQY
j_gene: TRBJ2-1; v_gene: TRBV6-5; len: 11; CDR3aa: ASSYQHNSEQF
j_gene: TRBJ2-5; v_gene: TRBV28; len: 13; CDR3aa: ASSLGGIVQETQY
j_gene: TRBJ1-2; v_gene: TRBV7-9; len: 13; CDR3aa: ASSLGGQGNYGYT
j_gene: TRBJ2-3; v_gene: TRBV7-9; len: 15; CDR3aa: ASSLGIASRGTDTQY
j_gene: TRBJ2-3; v_gene: TRBV6-5; len: 12; CDR3aa: ASRYRDTTDTQY
j_gene: TRBJ1-4; v_gene: TRBV9; len: 12; CDR3aa: ASTQGDQNEKLF